This T cell receptor beta chain was recovered during a study of response to subunit inactivated influenza vaccine. Study conclusions and caveats: Few additional T cells are recruited per seasonal influenza vaccination, authors suggested.

TCRdb reprocessed the RT-PCR reads with MiXCR, giving one entry per CDR3 protein. The sample includes about 780,000 distinct CDR3 sequences, around 18% of them seen just once. The CDR3 loop spans 15 amino acids. Germline V gives CDR1 DFQATT, CDR2 SNEGSKA (reference sequence). V lost 6 bases and J 2 bases, leaving 18 bases between the germline ends. To note about this clonotype: Its target is not known.

The specimen was PBMCs from blood, collected 4 to 6 days after vaccination. V and J are TRBV20-1 and TRBJ2-3, with a tentative D call TRBD1 (5 bases). The TCR originated in a man in his fifties who received an inactivated influenza vaccine. DNA for the CDR3: TGCAGTGCCATAGGGGAAGGGTGGGACACAGATACGCAGTATTTT. This sequence encodes CSAIGEGWDTDTQYF.